Following are 5 T cell receptor beta chains from one sample sequenced in a study of CD8 T cells in ankylosing spondylitis. Broader study findings: Characteristic, it appeared, of ankylosing spondylitis blood was a TCR beta motif of about eight highly homologous variants.

Their specific antigens are unknown. MiXCR, applied by TCRdb to the 5' RACE reads, yields one record per CDR3 protein. The table shows some 700,000 distinct CDR3 sequences, with roughly 19% occurring only once. The sample comprised blood, either unsorted or a sorted T cell fraction (not recorded which). All receptors come from a male donor with ankylosing spondylitis.

In this sample, this clonotype turned up a few times. The chain couples TRBV3-1 to TRBJ1-4, with TRBD1 as a possible D gene (5 bases). V dropped 4 bases and J dropped 5 bases, with 14 bases sitting between them. CDR3 size: 15 residues. Germline lookup yields CDR1 LGHDT and CDR2 YNNKEL (reference sequence). This CDR3 reads CASSPQGRANEKLFF. The CDR3 DNA follows: TGTGCCAGCAGCCCCCAGGGCAGGGCGAATGAAAAACTGTTTTTT.

A remark on this clonotype: Relative to the germline gene, one junction end is altered; a read error may explain this. The genes are TRBV6-2 or TRBV6-3 and TRBJ2-5; a weak D match, TRBD2 (5 bases). This CDR3 region has 12 residues. CDR1 and CDR2 from the germline V gene are MNHEY and SVGEGT. The CDR3 here is CASSYGPDFQVF. DNA for the CDR3: TGTGCCAGCAGTTACGGGCCGGACTTCCAAGTTTTC.

Notes on this clonotype: The germline gene is not matched at one end of the junction; a read error may be the cause. V is TRBV2 and J is TRBJ1-4, with unresolved D. Germline CDR1 is SNHLY and CDR2 is FYNNEI. This CDR3 spans 15 amino acids. Here the CDR3 DNA reads TGTGTCAGCAGTGAGATTACTGCAACTAATGAAAAACTGTTTTTT. This translates into CVSSEITATNEKLFF.

This clonotype was counted a few times. The chain carries TRBV20-1 and TRBJ2-2, with D possibly matching TRBD2 (6 bases). CDR1 is DFQATT, CDR2 SNEGSKA, per germline (reference sequence). V lost 3 bases and J 11 bases, leaving 16 bases between the germline ends. CDR3 size: 13 residues. CDR3 in DNA: TGCAGTGCTAGTCGCGGGGTCCTTAGTGAGCTGTTTTTT. Encoded protein: CSASRGVLSELFF.

The V and J genes are TRBV7-9 and TRBJ1-4, with D possibly TRBD1 on 5 matching bases. Trimming removed 5 bases at V and 1 base at J, with 11 bases between. The CDR3 is made up of 15 amino acids. Germline V CDR1 and CDR2: SEHNR, FQNEAQ (reference sequence). CDR3 loop: CASSIGTETNEKLFF. Here the CDR3 DNA reads TGTGCCAGCAGCATTGGGACGGAAACTAATGAAAAACTGTTTTTT.